The present T cell receptor beta chain was sequenced within a study of OX40 agonist ivuxolimab in advanced cancers. Concerning the study at large: Ivuxolimab was a fully human IgG2 agonistic monoclonal antibody targeting the costimulatory receptor OX40 (CD134). Intravenous ivuxolimab was administered to patients every 2 weeks at six dose levels: 0.01, 0.1, 0.3, 1.5, 3 and 10 mg/kg. The paper reports the monotherapy dose-escalation portion (N of about 47 patients) of the phase I ivuxolimab trial. The dose-escalation cohort was around 83% male with a mean age of approximately 60 years, ranging from about 20 to 80. Prior anti-PD-1, anti-PD-L1 or anti-CTLA-4 therapy was permitted, and 40% of dose-escalation patients had received checkpoint inhibitors. Among the 50 to 55 dose-escalation patients, around 20 had hepatocellular carcinoma, roughly 15 melanoma, 9 renal cell carcinoma and 9 head and neck cancer. Partial responses were achieved by three dose-escalation patients, of whom one had hepatocellular carcinoma and two had cutaneous melanoma. Peripheral TCRbeta sequencing aimed to test whether ivuxolimab altered TCR sequence diversity and caused clonal T-cell expansion.

Spanning cysteine to phenylalanine, the CDR3 consists of 13 amino acids. The DNA shown is the 39-base CDR3, in frame from base 1. V ends up 6 bases short and J 2 bases short, with an unmatched junction base count of 0. The germline V gene (reference sequence) supplies CDR1 LNHDA and CDR2 SQIVND. The paper as a whole reports these results and caveats: After ivuxolimab, CD8+ T cells had more expanded clones than CD4+ T cells on average. Low levels of normalized T-cell clonal expansion were also seen in some nonresponding patients. At doses of 0.1 to 3.0 mg/kg, clonal expansion of both CD4+ and CD8+ T cells in blood was seen between baseline and week 6. In the 0.1-3.0 mg/kg groups, partial responders had among the lowest normalized peripheral clonal expansion, particularly in CD8+ T cells. Antigen specificity was not determined for the clonally expanded peripheral T cells.

Genomic DNA was isolated from the sorted cells so that the TCRbeta CDR3 region could be sequenced. The immunoSEQ Assay was used to sequence the TCRbeta CDR3 regions. In TCRdb, the immuneACCESS table is reduced to in-frame sequences with V and J assigned. These tables do not hold every clone; where another copy was compared, an unresolved V gene accounts for under half, and the others remain unexplained. The sample table contains about 89,000 clones; only one count was recorded for 88% of them. The ten largest clonotypes hold around 0.3% of the sample. Comments on this clone: Its specific antigen is unknown. Within one base of it there is no much larger clone, and no base qualities were kept.

Patients with autoimmune disease history or receiving systemic immunosuppression were excluded from the trial. Peripheral blood for TCR sequencing was drawn from every dose cohort at baseline, at cycle 4 day 1 and at cycle 7 day 1. The samples were drawn from a first-in-human, open-label, multicenter phase I dose-escalation trial of ivuxolimab. The trial enrolled adults with locally advanced or metastatic head and neck squamous cell, hepatocellular, melanoma or renal cell carcinoma. Before TCR sequencing, CD4+ and CD8+ T cells were separately sorted from peripheral blood. The chain joins TRBV19 to TRBJ1-5; TRBD1 aligns with 8 central bases. Specimen: CD4+ or CD8+ T cells sorted from blood, collected in a trial of the OX40 agonist ivuxolimab. This receptor was taken from an adult with an advanced solid tumor such as melanoma, head and neck, liver or kidney cancer. The CDR3 amino acid sequence is: CASRTGGNQPQHF. The nucleotides read TGTGCCAGTAGGACAGGGGGCAATCAGCCCCAGCATTTT. Where the CDR3 stops, the reference TRBV19 and TRBJ1-5 genes take over; the full variable domain is DGGITQSPKYLFRKEGQNVTLSCEQNLNHDAMYWYRQDPGQGLRLIYYSQIVNDFQKGDIAEGYSVSREKKESFPLTVTSAQKNPTAFYLCASRTGGNQPQHFGDGTRLSIL.